Each of the 8 T cell receptor beta chains below was sequenced from the same sample in a study of T cell responses to AZD1222 COVID-19 vaccine. Sequenced by immunoSEQ multiplex PCR; TCRdb stores in-frame clones only, minus some. The sample includes about 110,000 clones, 88% of them seen just once. Specimen: peripheral blood, collected on day 0 of MenACWY control vaccination. Receptor source: an adult in good health.

The count of this clone is one. This chain uses TRBV7-2 with TRBJ1-4; TRBD1 matches 10 bases. This CDR3 contains 17 residues. The ends lost 4 bases at V and 7 bases at J; junction bases unmatched: 12. CDR1 and CDR2 from the germline V gene are SGHTA and FQGNSA. The CDR3 protein is CASSSVGGTGVIEKLFF. In DNA form, the CDR3 reads TGTGCCAGCAGCTCCGTTGGGGGGACAGGGGTGATTGAAAAACTGTTTTTT.

CDR3 in amino acids: CASSQARVGDTEAFF. CDR3 bases: TGCGCCAGCAGCCAAGCGAGGGTCGGAGACACTGAAGCTTTCTTT. This chain uses TRBV4-3 with TRBJ1-1; D ambiguous. The ends were cut back, 1 base at V and 3 bases at J, with 12 bases in the middle. Germline V gene data show CDR1 as LGHNA and CDR2 as YSLEER. CDR3 length equals 15 residues.

CDR3 protein: CASSVDIGGTPYEQYF. Written as DNA, the CDR3 is TGTGCCAGCAGCGTAGATATTGGGGGGACCCCCTACGAGCAGTACTTC. V is TRBV9 and J is TRBJ2-7; tentative D call: TRBD2 (6 bases). Germline V CDR1 and CDR2: SGDLS, YYNGEE. This CDR3 has 16 amino acids. Trimming stripped 0 bases from V and 2 bases from J, with 15 bases between.

The chain employs TRBV5-1 and TRBJ2-2; a possible D gene is TRBD2 (5 bases). Germline V gene sequence: CDR1 SGHRS, CDR2 YFSETQ. The CDR3 is made up of 16 amino acids. V lost 0 bases and J lost 1, with 10 bases in between. The CDR3 sequence: CASSLETAGNTGELFF. CDR3 nucleotides: TGCGCCAGCAGCTTGGAAACGGCGGGGAACACCGGGGAGCTGTTTTTT.

The CDR3 here is CASSFVSGSGNTIYF. CDR3 bases: TGTGCCAGCAGTTTCGTTTCGGGGTCTGGAAACACCATATATTTT. This chain uses TRBV5-8 with TRBJ1-3; D gene uncertain. V was trimmed by 5 bases and J by 1 base, leaving 13 bases between them. This CDR3 contains 15 residues. Germline CDR1 reads SGHTS; CDR2 reads YDEGEE. Full variable domain (missing parts from reference TRBV5-8 and TRBJ1-3): EAGVTQSPTHLIKTRGQQATLRCSPISGHTSVYWYQQALGLGLQFLLWYDEGEERNRGNFPPRFSGRQFPNYSSELNVNALELEDSALYLCASSFVSGSGNTIYFGEGSWLTVV.

The chain carries TRBV28 and TRBJ1-1; D is possibly TRBD1 (5 bases). In germline, CDR1 is MDHEN, CDR2 SYDVKM. The CDR3 sequence is 16 residues long. The V end was cut by 8 bases, the J end by 2 bases, with 21 bases between. The CDR3 DNA sequence: TGTGCCAGCGGTGGAACATCAGGAGGGGCCAACACTGAAGCTTTCTTT. It codes for CASGGTSGGANTEAFF.

This clone was recorded only once. The chain uses TRBV7-9 and TRBJ1-3, with 7 bases aligning to TRBD1. The CDR3 runs 15 residues. Germline-derived CDR1 and CDR2 are SEHNR and FQNEAQ (reference sequence). Trimming at V came to 0 bases and at J to 7 bases, leaving 6 bases not matched to a gene. CDR3 in DNA: TGTGCCAGCAGCTTAGCGCAGGGGGAATGGAACACCATATATTTT. Translation: CASSLAQGEWNTIYF.

The chain recombines TRBV28 with TRBJ2-1; the D gene is possibly TRBD2 (6 bases). Trimming removed 3 bases from V and 3 bases from J, with 18 bases in between. There are 17 residues in the CDR3. Germline lookup yields CDR1 MDHEN and CDR2 SYDVKM. The CDR3 region has the DNA TGTGCCAGCAGTTTGTCCCGAGGGGCGGGAAGCTACAATGAGCAGTTCTTC. This translates into CASSLSRGAGSYNEQFF.